The rows below give T cell receptor beta chains drawn from one sample of a study of blood T cell repertoires in COVID-19. TCRdb's copy holds only in-frame clones and misses some; the assay was immunoSEQ multiplex PCR. The table has 170,000 or so clones, 90% seen once; the top ten hold approximately 0.5%. Sequencing used peripheral blood. Receptors were obtained from a man over 45 with acute or convalescent COVID-19. The CDR3 runs from the conserved cysteine through the conserved F or W. Each record gives: J gene, V gene, D gene, CDR3 protein, CDR3 DNA. D genes are given only for firm matches.

TRBJ2-1,TRBV28,-,CASSLESPRSEQFF,TGTGCCAGCAGTTTAGAGTCCCCACGGAGTGAGCAGTTCTTC
TRBJ1-1,TRBV3-1/TRBV3-2,-,CASSPHGGGAFF,TGTGCCAGCAGCCCCCACGGGGGAGGGGCTTTCTTT
TRBJ2-1,TRBV5-4,TRBD2,CASSLELAGFNEQFF,TGTGCCAGCAGCTTGGAACTAGCGGGGTTCAATGAGCAGTTCTTC
TRBJ2-3,TRBV6-2/TRBV6-3,-,CASSYRGRGTDTQYF,TGTGCCAGCAGTTACCGAGGCAGGGGCACAGATACGCAGTATTTT
TRBJ1-2,TRBV5-4,TRBD1,CASSPRGQNYGYTF,TGTGCCAGCAGCCCTAGGGGACAGAACTATGGCTACACCTTC
TRBJ2-3,TRBV7-2,-,CASSLVVGQGVLDTQYF,TGTGCCAGCAGCTTAGTGGTAGGGCAGGGCGTTTTAGATACGCAGTATTTT
TRBJ1-5,TRBV18,TRBD1,CASSPGTGPSNQPQHF,TGTGCCAGCTCACCTGGGACAGGTCCTAGCAATCAGCCCCAGCATTTT
TRBJ2-7,TRBV11-3,TRBD1,CASSLGTGGEQYF,TGTGCCAGCAGCTTAGGGACAGGGGGCGAGCAGTACTTC
TRBJ2-5,TRBV9,TRBD2,CASSGASGGTQETQYF,TGTGCCAGCAGCGGGGCTAGCGGGGGGACCCAAGAGACCCAGTACTTC
TRBJ1-2,TRBV6-2/TRBV6-3,-,CASSYSPGIPNYGYTF,TGTGCCAGCAGTTACTCCCCAGGGATTCCTAACTATGGCTACACCTTC
TRBJ1-3,TRBV10-2,-,CASSESRGWENTIYF,TGCGCCAGCAGTGAGTCGAGAGGGTGGGAAAACACCATATATTTT
TRBJ2-3,TRBV19,-,CASSIVPGADTQYF,TGTGCCAGTAGTATAGTTCCAGGGGCAGATACGCAGTATTTT
TRBJ2-1,TRBV19,-,CASSLDFSYNEQFF,TGTGCCAGTAGTTTGGACTTCTCCTACAATGAGCAGTTCTTC
TRBJ1-4,TRBV5-1,-,CASSPPATNEKLFF,TGCGCCAGCAGCCCCCCGGCAACTAATGAAAAACTGTTTTTT
TRBJ2-5,TRBV9,TRBD2,CASSPSGGRETQYF,TGTGCCAGCAGCCCCAGCGGGGGGCGAGAGACCCAGTACTTC